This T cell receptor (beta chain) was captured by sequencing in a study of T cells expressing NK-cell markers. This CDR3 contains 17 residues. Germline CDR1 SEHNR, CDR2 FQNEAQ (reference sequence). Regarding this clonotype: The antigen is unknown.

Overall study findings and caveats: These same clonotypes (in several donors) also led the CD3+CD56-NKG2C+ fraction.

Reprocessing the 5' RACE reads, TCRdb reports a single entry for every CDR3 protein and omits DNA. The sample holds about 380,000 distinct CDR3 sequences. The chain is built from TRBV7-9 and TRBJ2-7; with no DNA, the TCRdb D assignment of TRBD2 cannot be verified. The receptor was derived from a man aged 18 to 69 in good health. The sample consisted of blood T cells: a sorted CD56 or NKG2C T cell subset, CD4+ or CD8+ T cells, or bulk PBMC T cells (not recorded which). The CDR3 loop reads CASSPYRGGTSGYEQYF.